The TCR beta chain under discussion was sequenced for a study of T-cell reconstitution after alpha-beta-depleted transplantation in children (dated by TCRdb to 2016 to 2017). Notes on the research overall: T-cell immune reconstitution after TCRalphabeta/CD19-depleted allogeneic hematopoietic cell transplantation in children was quantitatively tracked in the study by means of TCR repertoire profiling.

This clonotype was picked up many times. The clone's antigen remains unknown. Base quality data are lacking; no much larger clone is found one base away. According to the germline V gene, CDR1 reads MGHRA and CDR2 reads YSYEKL. Including cysteine and phenylalanine, the CDR3 has 17 amino acids. CDR3 DNA only is kept here, 51 bases in frame from base 1. The V end loses 4 bases and the J end loses 1 base, and a stretch of 14 bases separates them. Libraries were prepared through PCR. Sequenced using an Illumina HiSeq 2500. Molecular barcoding was employed in the preparation of TCR libraries, with unique molecular identifiers being used to normalize TCRbeta repertoire quantification. The raw public reads went through TCRdb reprocessing: fastp at Q25, MiXCR clone calling, in-frame beta chains kept. Every CDR3 protein is listed once, alongside the most common genes and DNA of its rows. This sample lists about 72,000 distinct CDR3 sequences; 6% to 8% were detected once. Approximately 2.4% of the sample belongs to the ten largest clones.

This sequence originates from a human donor who donated a stem cell graft to a child with acute lymphoblastic leukemia. Here the sequenced sample was PBMCs from the stem cell graft donor, taken from the stem cell graft. The chain is made from TRBV4-1 and TRBJ2-6, with TRBD2 perhaps the D gene, on 6 matching bases. The nucleotides are TGCGCCAGCAGCCTCGGTCGACGGGGGTCTGGGGCCAACGTCCTGACTTTC. The resulting protein is CASSLGRRGSGANVLTF.